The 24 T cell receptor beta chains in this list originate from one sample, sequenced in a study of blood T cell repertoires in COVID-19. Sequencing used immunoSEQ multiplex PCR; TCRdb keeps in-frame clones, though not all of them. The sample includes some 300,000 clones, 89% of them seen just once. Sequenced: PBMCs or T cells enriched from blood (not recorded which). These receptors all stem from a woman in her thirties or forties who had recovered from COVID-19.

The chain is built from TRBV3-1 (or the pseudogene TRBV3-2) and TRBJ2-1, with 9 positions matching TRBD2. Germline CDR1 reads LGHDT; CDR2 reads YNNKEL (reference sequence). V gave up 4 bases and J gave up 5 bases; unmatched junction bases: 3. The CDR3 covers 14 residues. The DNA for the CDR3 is TGTGCCAGCAGCCCGGCGGGAGGGGACAATGAGCAGTTCTTC. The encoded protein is CASSPAGGDNEQFF.

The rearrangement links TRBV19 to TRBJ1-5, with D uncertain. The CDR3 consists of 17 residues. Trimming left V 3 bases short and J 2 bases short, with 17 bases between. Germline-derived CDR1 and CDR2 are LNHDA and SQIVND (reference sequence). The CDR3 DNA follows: TGTGCCAGTAGTATTAGGTTGGCAGGTCTGGGCAATCAGCCCCAGCATTTT. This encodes CASSIRLAGLGNQPQHF.

CDR3 protein: CASSQATGPDTIYEQYF. Here the CDR3 DNA reads TGCGCCAGCAGCCAAGCAACAGGGCCTGATACAATCTACGAGCAGTACTTC. The chain uses TRBV4-1 and TRBJ2-7; D possibly corresponds to TRBD1 (6 bases). The ends were cut back, 1 base at V and 3 bases at J, with 19 bases in the middle. The germline V gene encodes CDR1 MGHRA and CDR2 YSYEKL. The CDR3 is 17 amino acids.

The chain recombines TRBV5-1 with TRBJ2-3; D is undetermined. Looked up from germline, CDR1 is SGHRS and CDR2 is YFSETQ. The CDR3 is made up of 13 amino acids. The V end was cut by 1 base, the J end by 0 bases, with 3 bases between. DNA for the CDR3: TGCGCCAGCAGCTTGTCGAGCACAGATACGCAGTATTTT. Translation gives CASSLSSTDTQYF.

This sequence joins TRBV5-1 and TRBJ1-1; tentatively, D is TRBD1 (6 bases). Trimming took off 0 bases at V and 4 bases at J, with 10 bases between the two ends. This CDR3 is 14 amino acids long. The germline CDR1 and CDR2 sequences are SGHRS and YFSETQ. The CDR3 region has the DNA TGCGCCAGCAGCTTGGATGGGGGCAGCACTGAAGCTTTCTTT. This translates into CASSLDGGSTEAFF.

As DNA, the CDR3 is TGTGCCAGTAGGCCGCCGGCCAGGGGGGAACATGGCTACACCTTC. Its protein is CASRPPARGEHGYTF. This chain joins TRBV19 and TRBJ1-2, with 7 bases that match TRBD1. There are 15 residues in the CDR3. J gave up 6 bases and V 6 bases, and 13 bases lay outside the gene matches. CDR1 is LNHDA, CDR2 SQIVND, per germline (reference sequence).

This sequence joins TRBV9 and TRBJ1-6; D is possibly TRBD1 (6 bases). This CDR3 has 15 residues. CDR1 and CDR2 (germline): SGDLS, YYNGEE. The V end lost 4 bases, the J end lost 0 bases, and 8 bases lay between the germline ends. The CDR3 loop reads CASSLDSSYNSPLHF. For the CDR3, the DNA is TGTGCCAGCAGCTTGGACAGCTCCTATAATTCACCCCTCCACTTT. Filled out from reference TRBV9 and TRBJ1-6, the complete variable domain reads DSGVTQTPKHLITATGQRVTLRCSPRSGDLSVYWYQQSLDQGLQFLIQYYNGEERAKGNILERFSAQQFPDLHSELNLSSLELGDSALYFCASSLDSSYNSPLHFGNGTRLTVT.

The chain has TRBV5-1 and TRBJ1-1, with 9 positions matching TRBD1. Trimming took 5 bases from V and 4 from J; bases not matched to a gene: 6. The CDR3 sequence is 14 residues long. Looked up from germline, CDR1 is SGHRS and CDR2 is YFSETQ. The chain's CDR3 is CASRDRGQGTEAFF. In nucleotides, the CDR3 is TGCGCCAGCAGGGACAGGGGCCAAGGCACTGAAGCTTTCTTT. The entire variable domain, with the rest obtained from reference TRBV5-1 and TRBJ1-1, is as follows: KAGVTQTPRYLIKTRGQQVTLSCSPISGHRSVSWYQQTPGQGLQFLFEYFSETQRNKGNFPGRFSGRQFSNSRSEMNVSTLELGDSALYLCASRDRGQGTEAFFGQGTRLTVV.

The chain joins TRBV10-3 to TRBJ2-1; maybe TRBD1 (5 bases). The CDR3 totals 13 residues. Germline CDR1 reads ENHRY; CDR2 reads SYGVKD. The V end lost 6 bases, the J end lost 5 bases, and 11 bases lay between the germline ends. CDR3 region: CAISRESNNEQFF. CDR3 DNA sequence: TGTGCCATCAGCAGGGAATCAAACAATGAGCAGTTCTTC.

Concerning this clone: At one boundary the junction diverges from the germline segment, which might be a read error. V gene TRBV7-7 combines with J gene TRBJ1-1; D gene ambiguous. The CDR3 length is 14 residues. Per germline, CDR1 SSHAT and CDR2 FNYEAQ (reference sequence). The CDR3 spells CASSTAPGNTEAFF. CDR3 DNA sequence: TGTGCTAGCAGCACGGCGCCGGGGAACACTGAAGCTTTCTTT.

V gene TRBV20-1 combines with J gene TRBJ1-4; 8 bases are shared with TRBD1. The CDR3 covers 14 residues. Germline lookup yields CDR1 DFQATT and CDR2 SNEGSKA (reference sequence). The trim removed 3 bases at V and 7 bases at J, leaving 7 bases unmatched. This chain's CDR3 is CSASTQGAGEKLFF. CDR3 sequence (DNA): TGCAGTGCTAGTACTCAGGGGGCCGGTGAAAAACTGTTTTTT.

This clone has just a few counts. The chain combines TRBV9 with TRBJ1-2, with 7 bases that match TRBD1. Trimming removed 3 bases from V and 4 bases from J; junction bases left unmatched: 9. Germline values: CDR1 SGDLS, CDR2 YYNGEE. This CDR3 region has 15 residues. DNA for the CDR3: TGTGCCAGCAGCGCCGGGACAGCGGGGGGCTATGGCTACACCTTC. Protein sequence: CASSAGTAGGYGYTF.

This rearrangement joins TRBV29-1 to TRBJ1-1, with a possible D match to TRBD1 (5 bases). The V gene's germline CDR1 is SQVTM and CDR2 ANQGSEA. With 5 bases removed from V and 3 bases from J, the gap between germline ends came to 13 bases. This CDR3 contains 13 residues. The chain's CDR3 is CSVRRGLDTEAFF. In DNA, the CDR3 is TGCAGCGTTCGGCGGGGGTTGGACACTGAAGCTTTCTTT.

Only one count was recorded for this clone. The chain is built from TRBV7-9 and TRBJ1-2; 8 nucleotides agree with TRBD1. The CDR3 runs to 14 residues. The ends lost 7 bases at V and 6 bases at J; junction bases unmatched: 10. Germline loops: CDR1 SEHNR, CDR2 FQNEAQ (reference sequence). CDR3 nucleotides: TGTGCCAGCACACCAGGACGCAGGGGGCATGGCTACACCTTC. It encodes CASTPGRRGHGYTF. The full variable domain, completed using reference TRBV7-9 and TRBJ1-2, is DTGVSQNPRHKITKRGQNVTFRCDPISEHNRLYWYRQTLGQGPEFLTYFQNEAQLEKSRLLSDRFSAERPKGSFSTLEIQRTEQGDSAMYLCASTPGRRGHGYTFGSGTRLTVV.

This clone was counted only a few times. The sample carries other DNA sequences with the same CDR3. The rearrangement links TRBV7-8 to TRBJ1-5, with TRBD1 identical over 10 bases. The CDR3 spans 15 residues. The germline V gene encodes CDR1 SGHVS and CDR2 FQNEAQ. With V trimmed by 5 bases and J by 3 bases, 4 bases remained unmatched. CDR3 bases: TGTGCCAGCAGCCGGGGGACAGGGGACAATCAGCCCCAGCATTTT. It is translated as CASSRGTGDNQPQHF. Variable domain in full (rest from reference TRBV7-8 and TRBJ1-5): GAGVSQSPRYKVAKRGQDVALRCDPISGHVSLFWYQQALGQGPEFLTYFQNEAQLDKSGLPSDRFFAERPEGSVSTLKIQRTQQEDSAVYLCASSRGTGDNQPQHFGDGTRLSIL.

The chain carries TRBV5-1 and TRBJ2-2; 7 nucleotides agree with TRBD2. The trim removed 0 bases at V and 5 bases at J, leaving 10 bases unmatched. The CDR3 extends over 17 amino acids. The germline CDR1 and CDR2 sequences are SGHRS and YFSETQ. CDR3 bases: TGCGCCAGCAGCTTGGAGGGGAGGGGCGGCCCGACCGGGGAGCTGTTTTTT. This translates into CASSLEGRGGPTGELFF.

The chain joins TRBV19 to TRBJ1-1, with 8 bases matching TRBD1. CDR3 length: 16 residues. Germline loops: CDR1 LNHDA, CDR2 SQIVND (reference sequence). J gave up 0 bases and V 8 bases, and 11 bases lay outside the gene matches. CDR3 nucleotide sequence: TGTGCCAGTGGCGGGACAGGCGGGATCATGAACACTGAAGCTTTCTTT. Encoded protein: CASGGTGGIMNTEAFF.

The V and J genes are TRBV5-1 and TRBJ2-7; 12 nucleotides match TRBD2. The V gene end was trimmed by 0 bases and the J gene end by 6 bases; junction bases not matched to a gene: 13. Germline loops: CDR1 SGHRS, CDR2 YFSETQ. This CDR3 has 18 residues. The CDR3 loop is CASSLEWATSGRFAEQYF. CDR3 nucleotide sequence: TGCGCCAGCAGCTTGGAGTGGGCCACTAGCGGGAGGTTCGCCGAGCAGTACTTC.

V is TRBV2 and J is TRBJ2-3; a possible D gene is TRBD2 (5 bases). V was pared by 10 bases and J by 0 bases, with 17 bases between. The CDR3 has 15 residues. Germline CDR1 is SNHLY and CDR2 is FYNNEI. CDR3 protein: CAIPNGGLSTDTQYF. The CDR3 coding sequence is TGTGCCATCCCCAATGGAGGTCTCAGCACAGATACGCAGTATTTT.

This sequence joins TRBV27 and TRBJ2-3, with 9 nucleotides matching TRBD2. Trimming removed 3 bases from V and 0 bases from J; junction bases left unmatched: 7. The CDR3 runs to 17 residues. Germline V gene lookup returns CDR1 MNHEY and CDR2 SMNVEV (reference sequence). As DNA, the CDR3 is TGTGCCAGCAGTTTCTCGGCTAGCGGGGTCAGCACAGATACGCAGTATTTT. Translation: CASSFSASGVSTDTQYF.

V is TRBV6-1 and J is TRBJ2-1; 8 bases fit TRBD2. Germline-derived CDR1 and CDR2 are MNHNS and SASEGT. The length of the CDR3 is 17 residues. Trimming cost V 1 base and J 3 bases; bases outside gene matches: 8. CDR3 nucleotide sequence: TGTGCCAGCAGTGAAGGGGTAGCGGGGACCCTCTACAATGAGCAGTTCTTC. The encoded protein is CASSEGVAGTLYNEQFF.

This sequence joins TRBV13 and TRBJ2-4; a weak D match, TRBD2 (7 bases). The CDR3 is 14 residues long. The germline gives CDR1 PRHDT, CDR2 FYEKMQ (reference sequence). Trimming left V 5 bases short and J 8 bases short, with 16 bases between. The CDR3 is CASSRRGGKYIQYF. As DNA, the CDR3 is TGTGCCAGCAGCCGCCGCGGGGGCAAGTACATTCAGTACTTC.

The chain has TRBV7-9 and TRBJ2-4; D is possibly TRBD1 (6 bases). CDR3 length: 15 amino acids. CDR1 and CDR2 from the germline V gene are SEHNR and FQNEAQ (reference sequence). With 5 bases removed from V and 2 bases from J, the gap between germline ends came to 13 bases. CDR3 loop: CASSPMDSPKNIQYF. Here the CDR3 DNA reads TGTGCCAGCAGCCCTATGGACAGTCCCAAAAACATTCAGTACTTC. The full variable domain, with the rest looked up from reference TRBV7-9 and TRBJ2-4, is DTGVSQNPRHKITKRGQNVTFRCDPISEHNRLYWYRQTLGQGPEFLTYFQNEAQLEKSRLLSDRFSAERPKGSFSTLEIQRTEQGDSAMYLCASSPMDSPKNIQYFGAGTRLSVL.

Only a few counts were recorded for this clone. The CDR3 nucleotides are TGTGCCAGCAGCTTGGGCGCAAACACTGAAGCTTTCTTT. Its protein product is CASSLGANTEAFF. The V gene is TRBV5-8, the J gene TRBJ1-1; D gene ambiguous. The CDR3 totals 13 residues. CDR1 is SGHTS and CDR2 is YDEGEE in the germline V gene. V was shortened by 0 bases and J by 2 bases, with 5 bases between the two germline ends.